The sample holds many counts of the clone carrying this T cell receptor beta chain. Its target is unknown. This specimen comes from a study of Graves' ophthalmopathy and Graves' hyperthyroidism. Study overall: The blood sample was drawn at first diagnosis and before any treatment. Broader study findings: Progression of ophthalmopathy was predicted by the model with more than 70% sensitivity and roughly 74% specificity. Blood contained most expanded thyroid clonotypes exceeding 0.001 frequency.

The TCR beta CDR3 regions underwent amplification from RNA transcripts. A first-round RT-PCR used HTBI primers, followed by a second-round multiplex PCR. TCRdb reprocessed the multiplex PCR reads with MiXCR, giving one entry per CDR3 protein. The sample has 400,000 to 500,000 distinct CDR3 sequences, roughly 20% seen once. The PBMCs used were ones drawn from 10 ml of fresh peripheral blood. This CDR3 region has 16 residues. V was clipped by 4 bases and J by 4 bases; unmatched bases: 8. The germline V gene has CDR1 SGHTA and CDR2 FQGNSA. The rearrangement joins TRBV7-2 to TRBJ2-2; 8 bases are a match to TRBD2. The material sequenced was peripheral blood. The source is a woman between 18 and 29 years old with stable Graves' hyperthyroidism. CDR3 bases: TGTGCCAGCAGCTCCCGTCTAGCGGGTTTCACCGGGGAGCTGTTTTTT. Its translation is CASSSRLAGFTGELFF.